A single sample is the source of the 23 T cell receptor beta chains below, sequenced in a study of blood T cell repertoires in COVID-19. Method: immunoSEQ multiplex PCR; TCRdb's copy keeps in-frame clones and lacks some. The data hold 150,000 or so clones, with roughly 90% observed a single time. The sample consisted of peripheral blood. The source is a man between 60 and 70 years old with active or convalescent COVID-19.

V usage is TRBV24-1 and J usage is TRBJ2-3; D possibly corresponds to TRBD1 (6 bases). The ends were cut back, 8 bases at V and 4 bases at J, with 15 bases in the middle. CDR1 and CDR2 from the germline V gene are KGHDR and SFDVKD. The CDR3 has 14 residues. Written as DNA, the CDR3 is TGTGCCACCAACCCAGGGTCAGGGGCAGATACGCAGTATTTT. Translating gives CATNPGSGADTQYF.

The rearrangement links TRBV3-1 (or the pseudogene TRBV3-2) to TRBJ1-1; 7 nucleotides align to TRBD1. This CDR3 has 13 amino acids. V lost 7 bases, J lost 3 bases, and 5 bases stayed unmatched. Germline loops: CDR1 LGHDT, CDR2 YNNKEL (reference sequence). The CDR3, as DNA: TGTGCCAGCAAGGACACAGGGGACACTGAAGCTTTCTTT. It codes for CASKDTGDTEAFF.

The genes are TRBV5-4 and TRBJ2-7, with TRBD1 identical over 9 bases. CDR3 size: 15 residues. Unmatched junction bases numbered 11, after V lost 3 bases and J lost 7 bases. Germline loops: CDR1 SGHNT, CDR2 YYREEE (reference sequence). CDR3 DNA: TGTGCCAGCAGCTCGGTGGACAGGGGAGTGGGAGAGCAGTACTTC. This sequence encodes CASSSVDRGVGEQYF.

This chain links TRBV30 with TRBJ2-3; a possible D gene is TRBD2 (6 bases). Trimming cost V 1 base and J 2 bases, with 19 bases left between them. CDR3 size: 17 residues. Germline CDR1 reads GTSNPN; CDR2 reads SVGIG (reference sequence). The CDR3 DNA sequence: TGTGCCTGGAGTGGCGAGGCGGGGCTCTCTGACACAGATACGCAGTATTTT. It specifies CAWSGEAGLSDTDTQYF.

The chain employs TRBV19 and TRBJ1-2; the match to TRBD1 covers 8 bases. Germline V lookup: CDR1 LNHDA, CDR2 SQIVND (reference sequence). The length of the CDR3 is 13 residues. Trimming cost V 5 bases and J 8 bases; bases outside gene matches: 7. DNA for the CDR3: TGTGCCAGTAGTTCACGACAGGGGCGCGGCTACACCTTC. Translating it yields CASSSRQGRGYTF.

The rearrangement joins TRBV5-1 to TRBJ2-7; 7 bases align to TRBD2. Germline lookup yields CDR1 SGHRS and CDR2 YFSETQ. CDR3 size: 14 residues. The ends lost 0 bases at V and 5 bases at J; junction bases unmatched: 5. CDR3 DNA sequence: TGCGCCAGCAGCTTGGCCTGGGGGAGGGACGAGCAGTACTTC. This gives the protein CASSLAWGRDEQYF.

The CDR3 DNA reads TGTGCCAGTAGTCGCCACGGACAGGGGGATCAGCCCCAGCATTTT. Its translation is CASSRHGQGDQPQHF. V usage is TRBV19 and J usage is TRBJ1-5; TRBD1 agrees at 10 bases. The CDR3 is 15 amino acids. Germline CDR1 reads LNHDA; CDR2 reads SQIVND (reference sequence). J gave up 5 bases and V 5 bases, and 6 bases lay outside the gene matches.

A remark on this clone: Sequence at one end of the junction differs from germline and may be a read error. This chain uses TRBV11-2 with TRBJ2-7, with D possibly matching TRBD1 (6 bases). There are 13 residues in the CDR3. Germline assignment: CDR1 SGHAT and CDR2 FQNNGV. The chain's CDR3 is CASSPLGAGPRYF. The CDR3, as DNA: TGTGCCAGCAGCCCCCTGGGGGCAGGCCCGCGATATTTC.

The chain links TRBV2 to TRBJ1-6; D is unresolved. The CDR3 is made up of 15 amino acids. Trimming shortened V by 7 bases and J by 10 bases, and 20 bases separated the two germline ends. The germline gives CDR1 SNHLY, CDR2 FYNNEI. Here the CDR3 reads CASTRPEGSRSPLHF. Written as DNA, the CDR3 is TGTGCCAGCACCCGTCCGGAGGGAAGTAGATCACCCCTCCACTTT.

The chain carries TRBV28 and TRBJ2-1; 7 nucleotides line up with TRBD2. With 7 bases clipped from V and 7 bases from J, the junction kept 16 bases outside the gene matches. This CDR3 comprises 16 residues. Germline CDR1 is MDHEN and CDR2 is SYDVKM. The CDR3: CASNPFGAGPANEQFF. The CDR3 DNA reads as TGTGCCAGCAACCCATTTGGAGCGGGACCAGCGAATGAGCAGTTCTTC. Full variable domain (rest looked up from reference TRBV28 and TRBJ2-1): DVKVTQSSRYLVKRTGEKVFLECVQDMDHENMFWYRQDPGLGLRLIYFSYDVKMKEKGDIPEGYSVSREKKERFSLILESASTNQTSMYLCASNPFGAGPANEQFFGPGTRLTVL.

This clone was detected a few times. In DNA form, the CDR3 reads TGTGCCAGCAGGGTCTTCAGCTCCTATAATTCACCCCTCCACTTT. Amino acids: CASRVFSSYNSPLHF. The rearrangement uses TRBV2 and TRBJ1-6; D is unresolved. CDR1 is SNHLY and CDR2 is FYNNEI in the germline V gene. Trimming pared 6 bases from V and 0 bases from J, leaving 9 bases between. CDR3 length: 15 amino acids.

This chain links TRBV30 with TRBJ1-6; the match to TRBD1 covers 8 bases. CDR1 GTSNPN and CDR2 SVGIG come from the germline V gene (reference sequence). With V trimmed by 2 bases and J by 11 bases, 5 bases remained unmatched. CDR3 size: 13 residues. CDR3 bases: TGTGCCTGGAGTCGACAGGGGAGGCCACCCCTCCACTTT. This sequence encodes CAWSRQGRPPLHF.

The chain combines TRBV7-8 with TRBJ1-5; 7 nucleotides align to TRBD1. In germline, CDR1 is SGHVS, CDR2 FQNEAQ. The CDR3 runs to 14 residues. The V segment lost 3 bases and the J segment 6 bases; nucleotides outside the gene matches: 5. The DNA of the CDR3 is TGTGCCAGCAGCTTGCGACAGGGTGGTCAGCCCCAGCATTTT. It encodes CASSLRQGGQPQHF.

V gene TRBV6-5 combines with J gene TRBJ2-1; the D gene is possibly TRBD1 (7 bases). V was pared by 5 bases and J by 3 bases, with 11 bases between. Germline-derived CDR1 and CDR2 are MNHEY and SVGAGI. The CDR3 has 14 residues. For the CDR3, the DNA is TGTGCCAGCAGTAGGGGGGACAGCTACAATGAGCAGTTCTTC. The encoded protein is CASSRGDSYNEQFF.

The chain carries TRBV5-6 and TRBJ1-2; D call uncertain. The CDR3 extends over 15 amino acids. V lost 0 bases and J lost 4, with 13 bases in between. The germline V gene has CDR1 SGHDT and CDR2 YYEEEE. Here the CDR3 reads CASSLDSSLIYGYTF. CDR3 DNA: TGTGCCAGCAGCTTGGACAGTTCCCTGATCTATGGCTACACCTTC.

The chain is built from TRBV28 and TRBJ1-1; D perhaps matches TRBD1 (5 bases). This CDR3 spans 14 amino acids. Germline V gives CDR1 MDHEN, CDR2 SYDVKM. The ends were cut back, 1 base at V and 5 bases at J, with 11 bases in the middle. CDR3 nucleotides: TGTGCCAGCAGTTTATCAGGGCTACGTACTGAAGCTTTCTTT. Translated, it gives CASSLSGLRTEAFF.

This chain links TRBV5-1 with TRBJ2-2; the D is unclear. The germline V gene has CDR1 SGHRS and CDR2 YFSETQ. The CDR3 loop spans 12 amino acids. Trimming cost V 3 bases and J 6 bases, with 6 bases left between them. CDR3 protein: CASSSGSGELFF. For the CDR3, the DNA is TGCGCCAGCAGCTCCGGTTCCGGGGAGCTGTTTTTT. The variable domain in full, with the rest retrieved from reference TRBV5-1 and TRBJ2-2, is KAGVTQTPRYLIKTRGQQVTLSCSPISGHRSVSWYQQTPGQGLQFLFEYFSETQRNKGNFPGRFSGRQFSNSRSEMNVSTLELGDSALYLCASSSGSGELFFGEGSRLTVL.

The rearrangement links TRBV30 to TRBJ1-4, with unresolved D. This CDR3 contains 19 residues. V lost 7 bases to trimming and J lost 3 bases, with 30 bases between them. CDR1 is GTSNPN and CDR2 is SVGIG in the germline V gene (reference sequence). The CDR3 DNA is TGTGCCTTTGGAAAGGTCACCCTTCGAGGGTTTCTTCCTAATGAAAAACTGTTTTTT. This sequence encodes CAFGKVTLRGFLPNEKLFF.

This clone occurred once. The J gene is TRBJ2-5, the V gene TRBV2, with D possibly matching TRBD1 (5 bases). Germline V gives CDR1 SNHLY, CDR2 FYNNEI. V shed 5 bases and J shed 0 bases, with 7 bases lying between them. The CDR3 sequence is 13 residues long. The CDR3: CASSRQYQETQYF. The CDR3 region has the DNA TGTGCCAGCAGTCGACAGTACCAAGAGACCCAGTACTTC.

The CDR3 region is CASSVTGQDTQYF. DNA of the CDR3: TGCGCCAGCAGCGTTACAGGCCAAGATACGCAGTATTTT. The chain recombines TRBV5-1 with TRBJ2-3, with TRBD1 as a possible D gene (5 bases). Trimming cost V 4 bases and J 5 bases, with 11 bases left between them. The CDR3 totals 13 residues. The germline V gene encodes CDR1 SGHRS and CDR2 YFSETQ.

The rearrangement links TRBV7-9 to TRBJ2-5; D may be TRBD2 (6 bases). Trimming cost V 4 bases and J 5 bases, with 11 bases left between them. Germline V lookup: CDR1 SEHNR, CDR2 FQNEAQ (reference sequence). CDR3 size: 13 residues. The CDR3, as DNA: TGTGCCAGCAGCTCCTGGGCGGGGGAGACCCAGTACTTC. This gives the protein CASSSWAGETQYF. The full variable domain, rest sourced from reference TRBV7-9 and TRBJ2-5, is DTGVSQNPRHKITKRGQNVTFRCDPISEHNRLYWYRQTLGQGPEFLTYFQNEAQLEKSRLLSDRFSAERPKGSFSTLEIQRTEQGDSAMYLCASSSWAGETQYFGPGTRLLVL.

The table lists this clone with a few counts. The V gene is TRBV11-1, the J gene TRBJ1-2; D is perhaps TRBD1 (5 bases). Germline V gives CDR1 SGHAT, CDR2 FQDESV (reference sequence). The CDR3 spans 13 residues. The V and J ends lost 4 bases and 7 bases respectively, with 13 bases between them. The CDR3 loop is CASSSGGNRGYTF. CDR3 DNA: TGTGCCAGCAGCTCGGGGGGGAATCGTGGCTACACCTTC.

The chain carries TRBV7-9 and TRBJ2-1; tentative D call: TRBD1 (5 bases). This CDR3 comprises 12 residues. Looked up from germline, CDR1 is SEHNR and CDR2 is FQNEAQ (reference sequence). Trimming stripped 3 bases from V and 10 bases from J, with 10 bases between. The CDR3 bases are TGTGCCAGCAGCTTCTCCTCAGGGGAGCAGTTCTTC. This sequence encodes CASSFSSGEQFF.